This TCR beta chain comes out of a study of identical twins. General observations from the study: The study based its conclusions on cross-sectional statistical analysis and did not follow the same donors.

With no exceptions, donors were healthy Caucasians. TCRdb redid the calling of the 5' RACE reads with MiXCR, one entry per CDR3 protein. The sample includes approximately 530,000 distinct CDR3 sequences, more than 20% of them seen just once. This clonotype appeared a few times. What it binds is unknown. The CDR3 is 16 amino acids. V dropped 0 bases and J dropped 0 bases, with 10 bases sitting between them. CDR1 and CDR2 from the germline V gene are SGHRS and YFSETQ. This sample was also put to use in a study of yellow fever vaccine responses in identical twins.

V usage is TRBV5-1 and J usage is TRBJ2-1, with TRBD2 as a possible D gene (6 bases). The TCR was taken from a woman aged 18-30 years in good health. Sequenced sample: CD4+ T cells sorted from blood. In DNA form, the CDR3 reads TGCGCCAGCAGCTTGGGACTAGTGAGCTCCTACAATGAGCAGTTCTTC. It yields the protein CASSLGLVSSYNEQFF.